This is a list of T cell receptor beta chains from one sample in a study of somatic mutations in cytotoxic T cells in rheumatoid arthritis. Libraries were prepared by immunoSEQ multiplex PCR; TCRdb keeps only in-frame clonotypes and omits some of them. The data show 2,000 to 2,500 clones, 60% to 75% seen once. The sample here was CD8+ T cells sorted from blood, taken at a follow-up visit. The receptors were sampled from a man between 70 and 80 years old with rheumatoid arthritis. Each CDR3 is given with its conserved first and last residue. A D gene is named only where the DNA matches it firmly. The size field is filled for only some rows; it gives once, few, many or a size class.

d_call: NA; j_call: TRBJ2-1; clone_size: NA; v_call: TRBV5-1; cdr3_aa: CASSLAVTGRDNEQFF; cdr3_nt: TGCGCCAGCAGCTTGGCCGTAACAGGGAGGGACAATGAGCAGTTCTTC
d_call: TRBD2; j_call: TRBJ2-3; clone_size: NA; v_call: TRBV11-2; cdr3_aa: CASSPTSGNTDTQYF; cdr3_nt: TGTGCCAGCAGCCCAACTAGCGGGAACACAGATACGCAGTATTTT
d_call: NA; j_call: TRBJ2-1; clone_size: NA; v_call: TRBV4-1; cdr3_aa: CASSSYNEQFF; cdr3_nt: TGCGCCAGCAGCTCCTACAATGAGCAGTTCTTC
d_call: TRBD2; j_call: TRBJ2-7; clone_size: NA; v_call: TRBV5-1; cdr3_aa: CASSLLAGKEYEQYF; cdr3_nt: TGCGCCAGCAGCTTGCTAGCGGGAAAGGAGTACGAGCAGTACTTC
d_call: NA; j_call: TRBJ2-5; clone_size: once; v_call: TRBV2; cdr3_aa: CASSPSHVLQETQYF; cdr3_nt: TGTGCCAGCAGCCCTTCACATGTCCTGCAGGAGACCCAGTACTTC
d_call: NA; j_call: TRBJ2-7; clone_size: NA; v_call: TRBV27; cdr3_aa: CASSPRTGSYEQYF; cdr3_nt: TGTGCCAGCAGTCCCCGGACGGGCTCCTACGAGCAGTACTTC
d_call: NA; j_call: TRBJ2-2; clone_size: few; v_call: TRBV7-9; cdr3_aa: CASPLGEGRENTGELFF; cdr3_nt: TGTGCCAGCCCGCTCGGTGAGGGCAGAGAGAACACCGGGGAGCTGTTTTTT
d_call: NA; j_call: TRBJ2-1; clone_size: NA; v_call: TRBV27; cdr3_aa: CASSLKVAVNEQFF; cdr3_nt: TGTGCCAGCAGTTTAAAGGTAGCAGTCAATGAGCAGTTCTTC
d_call: NA; j_call: TRBJ1-5; clone_size: NA; v_call: TRBV28; cdr3_aa: CASSLYAGGDQPQHF; cdr3_nt: TGTGCCAGCAGTCTCTACGCGGGCGGTGATCAGCCCCAGCATTTT
d_call: NA; j_call: TRBJ2-3; clone_size: NA; v_call: TRBV18; cdr3_aa: CASSLRTDTQYF; cdr3_nt: TGTGCCAGTTCACTCCGAACAGATACGCAGTATTTT
d_call: NA; j_call: TRBJ1-1; clone_size: NA; v_call: TRBV7-9; cdr3_aa: CASSFPRGTEAFF; cdr3_nt: TGTGCCAGCAGCTTTCCCAGGGGAACTGAAGCTTTCTTT
d_call: NA; j_call: TRBJ2-1; clone_size: once; v_call: TRBV7-9; cdr3_aa: CASSLRHGNEQFF; cdr3_nt: TGTGCCAGCAGCTTAAGGCATGGCAATGAGCAGTTCTTC
d_call: NA; j_call: TRBJ2-7; clone_size: NA; v_call: TRBV5-8; cdr3_aa: CASSYEQYF; cdr3_nt: TGTGCCAGCAGCTACGAGCAGTACTTC
d_call: NA; j_call: TRBJ2-7; clone_size: few; v_call: TRBV11-2; cdr3_aa: CASSLIVSTGSYEQYF; cdr3_nt: TGTGCCAGCAGCTTAATAGTTAGCACGGGCTCCTACGAGCAGTACTTC
d_call: TRBD2; j_call: TRBJ2-1; clone_size: NA; v_call: TRBV7-8; cdr3_aa: CASSLSSGTYNEQFF; cdr3_nt: TGTGCCAGCAGCTTGTCTAGCGGGACCTACAATGAGCAGTTCTTC
d_call: TRBD1; j_call: TRBJ1-5; clone_size: NA; v_call: TRBV19; cdr3_aa: CASRPGQGAYSNQPQHF; cdr3_nt: TGTGCCAGTAGGCCGGGACAGGGGGCCTATAGCAATCAGCCCCAGCATTTT
d_call: NA; j_call: TRBJ2-1; clone_size: NA; v_call: TRBV9; cdr3_aa: CASSVGVSSYNEQFF; cdr3_nt: TGTGCCAGCAGCGTAGGCGTGAGCTCCTACAATGAGCAGTTCTTC
d_call: TRBD1; j_call: TRBJ1-2; clone_size: NA; v_call: TRBV10-3; cdr3_aa: CAIRDDRGLDYTF; cdr3_nt: TGTGCCATCAGAGATGACAGGGGGCTGGACTACACCTTC
d_call: NA; j_call: TRBJ2-7; clone_size: NA; v_call: TRBV27; cdr3_aa: CASSFPGSEQYF; cdr3_nt: TGTGCCAGCTCCTTCCCAGGGAGTGAGCAGTACTTC
d_call: NA; j_call: TRBJ1-2; clone_size: NA; v_call: TRBV6-6; cdr3_aa: CASNSGDYGYTF; cdr3_nt: TGTGCCAGCAATAGCGGGGACTATGGCTACACCTTC
d_call: NA; j_call: TRBJ2-5; clone_size: once; v_call: TRBV14; cdr3_aa: CASSQVGVRKDF; cdr3_nt: TGTGCCAGCAGCCAAGTGGGAGTGAGAAAGGACTTC
d_call: NA; j_call: TRBJ2-3; clone_size: few; v_call: TRBV9; cdr3_aa: CASSVGGLSADTQYF; cdr3_nt: TGTGCCAGCAGCGTAGGTGGCCTTAGCGCAGATACGCAGTATTTT
d_call: NA; j_call: TRBJ1-1; clone_size: NA; v_call: TRBV4-1; cdr3_aa: CASSQVLNTEAFF; cdr3_nt: TGCGCCAGCAGCCAAGTGTTGAACACTGAAGCTTTCTTT
d_call: TRBD2; j_call: TRBJ2-1; clone_size: NA; v_call: TRBV5-1; cdr3_aa: CASSQGLAMNEQFF; cdr3_nt: TGCGCCAGCAGCCAGGGACTAGCGATGAATGAGCAGTTCTTC
d_call: NA; j_call: TRBJ1-5; clone_size: NA; v_call: TRBV2; cdr3_aa: CASGGLPLGNQPQHF; cdr3_nt: TGTGCCAGCGGGGGACTCCCTCTCGGGAATCAGCCCCAGCATTTT
d_call: NA; j_call: TRBJ1-1; clone_size: NA; v_call: TRBV7-9; cdr3_aa: CASSSGLHTEAFF; cdr3_nt: TGTGCCAGCAGCTCGGGACTGCACACTGAAGCTTTCTTT
d_call: TRBD2; j_call: TRBJ2-1; clone_size: NA; v_call: TRBV19; cdr3_aa: CASSIRLAGHNEQFF; cdr3_nt: TGTGCCAGTAGTATAAGGCTAGCGGGCCACAATGAGCAGTTCTTC
d_call: TRBD1; j_call: TRBJ2-2; clone_size: once; v_call: TRBV19; cdr3_aa: CASSLSGTGYGELFF; cdr3_nt: TGTGCCAGTAGTTTGTCCGGGACAGGGTACGGGGAGCTGTTTTTT
d_call: NA; j_call: TRBJ2-7; clone_size: NA; v_call: TRBV27; cdr3_aa: CASSLDPGAYEQYF; cdr3_nt: TGTGCCAGCAGTTTAGATCCAGGGGCCTACGAGCAGTACTTC
d_call: TRBD2; j_call: TRBJ2-7; clone_size: NA; v_call: TRBV9; cdr3_aa: CASSGGGTSYYEQYF; cdr3_nt: TGTGCCAGCAGCGGGGGGGGGACTAGCTATTACGAGCAGTACTTC
d_call: NA; j_call: TRBJ1-1; clone_size: NA; v_call: TRBV15; cdr3_aa: CATSRGVSMKAFF; cdr3_nt: TGTGCCACCAGCAGAGGAGTTTCCATGAAAGCTTTCTTT
d_call: TRBD2; j_call: TRBJ2-3; clone_size: once; v_call: TRBV5-6; cdr3_aa: CASSLWPAGEVDTQYF; cdr3_nt: TGTGCCAGCAGCTTGTGGCCAGCGGGGGAGGTAGATACGCAGTATTTT
d_call: NA; j_call: TRBJ2-7; clone_size: NA; v_call: TRBV12-2; cdr3_aa: CASRGGLAGDFPQKERGPYEQYF; cdr3_nt: TGTGCAAGTCGCGGGGGACTAGCGGGAGACTTCCCCCAGAAAGAAAGAGGGCCCTACGAGCAGTACTTC
d_call: NA; j_call: TRBJ2-7; clone_size: NA; v_call: TRBV7-9; cdr3_aa: CASSPPGDQEQYF; cdr3_nt: TGTGCCAGCAGCCCTCCCGGGGATCAAGAGCAGTACTTC
d_call: NA; j_call: TRBJ1-5; clone_size: few; v_call: TRBV2; cdr3_aa: CASTPYIGDNQPQHF; cdr3_nt: TGTGCCAGCACCCCTTACATAGGGGACAATCAGCCCCAGCATTTT
d_call: TRBD2; j_call: TRBJ2-7; clone_size: NA; v_call: TRBV2; cdr3_aa: CASRPTSGSTYEQYF; cdr3_nt: TGTGCCAGCAGACCAACTAGCGGGAGTACCTACGAGCAGTACTTC
d_call: NA; j_call: TRBJ1-1; clone_size: NA; v_call: TRBV5-1; cdr3_aa: CASSPWGGENTEAFF; cdr3_nt: TGCGCCAGCAGCCCGTGGGGGGGGGAGAACACTGAAGCTTTCTTT
d_call: TRBD1; j_call: TRBJ2-1; clone_size: NA; v_call: TRBV28; cdr3_aa: CASSLVGGGEQFF; cdr3_nt: TGTGCCAGCAGTTTGGTAGGGGGCGGTGAGCAGTTCTTC
d_call: NA; j_call: TRBJ2-5; clone_size: NA; v_call: TRBV7-2; cdr3_aa: CASSAQSERRETQYF; cdr3_nt: TGTGCCAGCAGCGCCCAGTCGGAGCGGAGAGAGACCCAGTACTTC
d_call: TRBD1; j_call: TRBJ1-3; clone_size: NA; v_call: TRBV5-1; cdr3_aa: CASSSRQGAKGNTIYF; cdr3_nt: TGCGCCAGCAGCTCGAGACAGGGGGCGAAAGGAAACACCATATATTTT
d_call: NA; j_call: TRBJ1-2; clone_size: NA; v_call: TRBV15; cdr3_aa: CATSRDRTGTGYTF; cdr3_nt: TGTGCCACCAGCAGAGATAGAACAGGGACTGGCTACACCTTC
d_call: NA; j_call: TRBJ2-1; clone_size: NA; v_call: TRBV5-1; cdr3_aa: CASSFLTSRSSYNEQFF; cdr3_nt: TGCGCCAGCAGCTTCCTAACTAGCAGGAGCTCCTACAATGAGCAGTTCTTC
d_call: NA; j_call: TRBJ2-2; clone_size: NA; v_call: TRBV6-4; cdr3_aa: CASSETGSSGELFF; cdr3_nt: TGTGCCAGCAGTGAAACAGGGTCCTCCGGGGAGCTGTTTTTT
d_call: NA; j_call: TRBJ2-1; clone_size: NA; v_call: TRBV7-8; cdr3_aa: CASSLVGDYNEQFF; cdr3_nt: TGTGCCAGCAGCTTAGTCGGAGACTACAATGAGCAGTTCTTC
d_call: TRBD1; j_call: TRBJ1-5; clone_size: NA; v_call: TRBV6-1; cdr3_aa: CASSAAGGFEQPQHF; cdr3_nt: TGTGCCAGCAGTGCGGCAGGGGGGTTCGAACAGCCCCAGCATTTT
d_call: TRBD2; j_call: TRBJ2-1; clone_size: NA; v_call: TRBV5-6; cdr3_aa: CASSLGAGPYNEQFF; cdr3_nt: TGTGCCAGCAGCTTAGGAGCGGGACCCTACAATGAGCAGTTCTTC
d_call: TRBD2; j_call: TRBJ2-1; clone_size: NA; v_call: TRBV2; cdr3_aa: CASSESGRALDEQFF; cdr3_nt: TGTGCCAGCAGTGAAAGCGGGAGGGCCTTGGATGAGCAGTTCTTC
d_call: NA; j_call: TRBJ1-4; clone_size: NA; v_call: TRBV27; cdr3_aa: CASSPPGGEKLFF; cdr3_nt: TGTGCCAGCAGCCCCCCCGGGGGTGAAAAACTGTTTTTT
d_call: NA; j_call: TRBJ2-2; clone_size: once; v_call: TRBV2; cdr3_aa: CASSELSGNTGELFF; cdr3_nt: TGTGCCAGCAGTGAGTTATCAGGGAACACCGGGGAGCTGTTTTTT
d_call: TRBD2; j_call: TRBJ2-2; clone_size: NA; v_call: TRBV5-1; cdr3_aa: CASSLPSGTSGGTNTGELFF; cdr3_nt: TGCGCCAGCAGCTTACCCTCCGGGACTAGCGGGGGGACCAACACCGGGGAGCTGTTTTTT
d_call: NA; j_call: TRBJ2-1; clone_size: NA; v_call: TRBV27; cdr3_aa: CASSSGPTAEQFF; cdr3_nt: TGTGCCAGCAGTTCCGGACCCACGGCTGAGCAGTTCTTC
d_call: NA; j_call: TRBJ2-4; clone_size: NA; v_call: TRBV7-9; cdr3_aa: CASSGGSGRKNIQYF; cdr3_nt: TGTGCCAGCAGCGGCGGGTCCGGTCGAAAAAACATTCAGTACTTC
d_call: TRBD2; j_call: TRBJ2-3; clone_size: few; v_call: TRBV12-5; cdr3_aa: CASGPGGSGGFADTQYF; cdr3_nt: TGTGCTAGTGGTCCAGGGGGTAGCGGGGGTTTCGCAGATACGCAGTATTTT
d_call: NA; j_call: TRBJ2-3; clone_size: NA; v_call: TRBV7-9; cdr3_aa: CASSPGTDTQYF; cdr3_nt: TGTGCCAGCAGCCCGGGCACAGATACGCAGTATTTT